This entry features one T cell receptor beta chain sequence. The sample comes from a study of T cell changes during pregnancy in multiple sclerosis. The data were produced by immunoSEQ multiplex PCR, yet TCRdb's version contains in-frame clones alone and is incomplete. The table records approximately 59,000 clones, 90% to 95% of them present only once. V shed 1 base, J shed 8 bases, and the junction held 3 bases outside the gene matches. This CDR3 has 14 amino acids. In germline, CDR1 is KGHSH, CDR2 LQKENI. This material consisted of peripheral blood, taken in the third trimester of pregnancy. The genes are TRBV18 and TRBJ2-2; 8 positions match TRBD1. This TCR came from a female donor in good health, enrolled as a control in a pregnancy study. The CDR3 spells CASSPLGQAGELFF. The CDR3, as DNA: TGTGCCAGCTCACCACTGGGACAGGCAGGGGAGCTGTTTTTT.